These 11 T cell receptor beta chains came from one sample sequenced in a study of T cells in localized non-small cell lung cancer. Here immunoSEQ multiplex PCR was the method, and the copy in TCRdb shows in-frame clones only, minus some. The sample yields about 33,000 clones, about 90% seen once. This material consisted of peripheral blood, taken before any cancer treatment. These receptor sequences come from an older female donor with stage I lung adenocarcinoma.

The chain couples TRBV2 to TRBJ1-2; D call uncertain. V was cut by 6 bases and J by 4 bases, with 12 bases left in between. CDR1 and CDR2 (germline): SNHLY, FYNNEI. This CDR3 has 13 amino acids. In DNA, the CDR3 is TGTGCCAGCAGCCCCATGGACGGCTATGGCTACACCTTC. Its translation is CASSPMDGYGYTF.

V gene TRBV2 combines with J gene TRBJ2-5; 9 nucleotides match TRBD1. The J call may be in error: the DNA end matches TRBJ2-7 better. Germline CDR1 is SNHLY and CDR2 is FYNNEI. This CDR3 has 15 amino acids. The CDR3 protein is CASTPVGGQGYEQYF. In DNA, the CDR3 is TGTGCCAGCACCCCCGTGGGGGGACAGGGCTACGAGCAGTACTTC.

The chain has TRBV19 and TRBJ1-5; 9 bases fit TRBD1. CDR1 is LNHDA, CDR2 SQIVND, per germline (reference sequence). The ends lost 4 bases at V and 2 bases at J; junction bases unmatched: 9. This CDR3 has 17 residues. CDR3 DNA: TGTGCCAGTAGTACACAGGGGGCGGAGAGAGGCAATCAGCCCCAGCATTTT. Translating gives CASSTQGAERGNQPQHF.

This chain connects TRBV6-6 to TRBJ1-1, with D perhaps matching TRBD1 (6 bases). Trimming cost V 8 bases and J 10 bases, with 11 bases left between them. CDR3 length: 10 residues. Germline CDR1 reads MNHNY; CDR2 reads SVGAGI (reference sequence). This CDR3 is CASSLGGAFF. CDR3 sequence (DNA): TGTGCCAGCTCCCTAGGGGGAGCTTTCTTT.

The CDR3 protein is CAIGRQEAEAFF. CDR3 nucleotides: TGTGCCATCGGCAGACAGGAGGCTGAAGCTTTCTTT. This sequence joins TRBV10-3 and TRBJ1-1; weak D call: TRBD1 (6 bases). CDR3 length equals 12 residues. Trimming shortened V by 8 bases and J by 6 bases, and 13 bases separated the two germline ends. Germline V gene sequence: CDR1 ENHRY, CDR2 SYGVKD.

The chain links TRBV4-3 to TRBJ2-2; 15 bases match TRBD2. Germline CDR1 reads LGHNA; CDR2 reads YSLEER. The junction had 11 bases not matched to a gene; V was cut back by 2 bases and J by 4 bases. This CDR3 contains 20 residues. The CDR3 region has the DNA TGCGCCAGCAGCCAAAGATTGGGACTAGCGGGGGGACGAGGCACCGGGGAGCTGTTTTTT. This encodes CASSQRLGLAGGRGTGELFF.

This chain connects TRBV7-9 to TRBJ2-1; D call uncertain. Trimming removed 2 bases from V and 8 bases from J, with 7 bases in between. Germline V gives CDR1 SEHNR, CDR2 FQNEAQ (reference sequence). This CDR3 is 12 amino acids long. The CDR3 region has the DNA TGTGCCAGCAGCTTAATGGGTGATGAGCAGTTCTTC. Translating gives CASSLMGDEQFF.

The CDR3 DNA is TGTGCCACCAGCAGTGGACAGGGGGCGATAGGCGAGCAGTACTTC. This sequence encodes CATSSGQGAIGEQYF. The chain uses TRBV15 and TRBJ2-7; TRBD1 matches at 11 bases. After removal of 3 bases from V and 6 bases from J, the junction contained 7 bases not matched to a gene. Germline CDR1 reads LNHNV; CDR2 reads YYDKDF (reference sequence). CDR3 length: 15 amino acids. Combining the CDR3 with reference TRBV15 and TRBJ2-7 gives the whole variable domain DAMVIQNPRYQVTQFGKPVTLSCSQTLNHNVMYWYQQKSSQAPKLLFHYYDKDFNNEADTPDNFQSRRPNTSFCFLDIRSPGLGDTAMYLCATSSGQGAIGEQYFGPGTRLTVT.

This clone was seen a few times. The CDR3 nucleotides are TGTGCCAGCAGCCCAGTTGCCTTCGGCGGTACCTCCAATGAGCAGTTCTTC. This sequence encodes CASSPVAFGGTSNEQFF. This chain joins TRBV14 and TRBJ2-1; D is uncertain. Per the germline V gene, CDR1 is SGHDN and CDR2 is FVKESK. The germline V and J ends were trimmed by 4 bases and 6 bases, with 22 bases remaining between them. The CDR3 is 17 residues long.

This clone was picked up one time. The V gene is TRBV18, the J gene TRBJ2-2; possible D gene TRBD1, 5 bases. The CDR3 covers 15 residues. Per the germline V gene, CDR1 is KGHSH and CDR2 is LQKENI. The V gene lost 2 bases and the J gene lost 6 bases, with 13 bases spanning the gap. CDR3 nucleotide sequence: TGTGCCAGCTCACCAGAACAGGATGGATCCGGGGAGCTGTTTTTT. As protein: CASSPEQDGSGELFF.

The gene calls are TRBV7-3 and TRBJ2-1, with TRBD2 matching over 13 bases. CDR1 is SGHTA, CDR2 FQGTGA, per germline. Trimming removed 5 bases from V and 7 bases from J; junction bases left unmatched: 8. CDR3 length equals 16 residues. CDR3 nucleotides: TGTGCCAGCAGCCTAAGCGGGACTAGCGGGGCGAATGAGCAGTTCTTC. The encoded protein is CASSLSGTSGANEQFF. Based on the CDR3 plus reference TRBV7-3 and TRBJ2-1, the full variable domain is GAGVSQTPSNKVTEKGKYVELRCDPISGHTALYWYRQSLGQGPEFLIYFQGTGAADDSGLPNDRFFAVRPEGSVSTLKIQRTERGDSAVYLCASSLSGTSGANEQFFGPGTRLTVL.